This T cell receptor beta chain is from a study of blood T cell repertoires in COVID-19 (TCRdb year 2020). Notes on the research overall: Samples from collaborators originated in the United States, Italy and Spain and spanned both the acute and convalescent phases of COVID-19. The samples were drawn from the first 160 participants of the ongoing ImmuneRACE study and from roughly 1,300 subjects provided by 6 global collaborators. The prospective study material was composed of cDNA or gDNA derived from T cells, B-cell-depleted T cells, or PBMCs. A de-identified subject ID, COVID-19 status, age in years and sex were almost always included in the sample metadata. The repertoires were made available in a free public database intended to serve as a resource for research on the immune response to SARS-CoV-2. Where available, HLA class I and class II types were taken from metadata supplied by the sample provider and were not determined by assay-based typing. Deeply sampled blood TCRbeta repertoires from subjects exposed to, actively infected with, or recovered from COVID-19 were included in the dataset.

TCRbeta CDR3 regions were amplified from genomic DNA using the immunoSEQ Assay, a bias-controlled multiplex PCR. The paper's data handling went like this. The number of nucleated cells in each sample was estimated by amplification of reference gene primers within the assay. To quantify the absolute abundance of each unique TCRbeta CDR3 rearrangement, sequence reads were collapsed and filtered. For each sample, productive Simpson clonality was calculated by taking the square root of Simpson's diversity index across productive rearrangements. Imported from immuneACCESS, the table was reduced by TCRdb to in-frame sequences with V and J called. These copies leave out some clones; in studies compared against another copy, an unresolved V gene accounts for under half, and the cause of the remainder is not known. Clone size and the V and J calls come from that table; the DNA yielded D and trimming. Counted in this sample were 250,000 to 300,000 clones; 80% to 90% of them appeared once. Roughly 10% of the sample rests with the top ten.

At one collaborating source in Seattle, patients were enrolled during active infection and were followed longitudinally through the course of disease. Whole blood was collected in K2EDTA tubes by collaborating institutions according to the institutions' own protocols. Collaborator samples were shipped for TCRbeta analysis as frozen whole blood, isolated PBMCs, or DNA extracted from either sample type. About this clone itself: No cognate antigen has been identified for it. Base quality data are lacking; no much larger clone is found one base away.

Paper-wide results and their limitations: The quantity of clinical and demographic metadata differed by source and by participant and was supplied without curation.

The CDR3 measures 14 amino acids from cysteine to phenylalanine. Just the 42-base CDR3 DNA is kept, in frame starting at base 1. V is shortened by 4 bases, J by 5 bases, and the region joining them spans 11 bases. CDR1 and CDR2, per the germline V gene (reference sequence), are LNHDA and SQIVND. This TCR derives from a woman aged 70-85 years with COVID-19, enrolled during active disease. Sequenced input: peripheral blood. The receptor chain draws on TRBV19 and TRBJ2-2, with no confidently assigned D gene. The DNA is as follows: TGTGCCAGTAGTAGACTGCGCGATACCGGGGAGCTGTTTTTT. Its translation reads: CASSRLRDTGELFF.